This TCR beta chain originates from a study of T cell responses to AZD1222 COVID-19 vaccine. Study-level background: Analysis merged second doses at about 4 or about 12 weeks. Findings and caveats of the study: Unmutated variant regions are reportedly targeted by nearly half of spike-specific TCRs. Spike-specific TCR breadth and depth grew following two AZD1222 doses. Only six people who got AZD1222 tested seropositive at baseline.

A note on this clone: What it binds is not known.

Generated by immunoSEQ multiplex PCR, the TCRdb table keeps only in-frame clones and is missing some. This sample has approximately 89,000 clones, with approximately 91% found just once. V was cut by 2 bases and J by 6 bases, with 16 bases left in between. In germline, CDR1 is MNHEY, CDR2 SVGAGI. The CDR3 is made up of 15 amino acids. V and J are TRBV6-5 and TRBJ1-2; perhaps TRBD1 as D (5 bases). This receptor was obtained from an adult in good health. The material sequenced was peripheral blood, taken on day 0 of AZD1222 vaccination. The CDR3 region has the DNA TGTGCCAGCAGTTACGGTGGCCAGGGAGGAAATGGCTACACCTTC. Translating it yields CASSYGGQGGNGYTF.